This T cell receptor (beta chain) was sequenced in a study of siplizumab effects on memory and regulatory T cells. Trimming removed 6 bases from V and 0 bases from J, with 17 bases in between. Per germline, CDR1 MGHRA and CDR2 YSYEKL. This CDR3 is built from 16 residues. Repertoires were generated with immunoSEQ multiplex PCR, while TCRdb's copy carries only in-frame clones and drops some. The table includes fewer than 85,000 clones, roughly 87% detected once. The receptor comes from a human donor in good health. The V call is TRBV4-1, the J call TRBJ2-5; D perhaps matches TRBD2 (7 bases). Material: Tregs sorted from blood. In DNA form, the CDR3 reads TGCGCCAGCAGAAAGGATCGCGGGGGCGACCAAGAGACCCAGTACTTC. It specifies CASRKDRGGDQETQYF.